A selection of T cell receptor beta chains follows, all from one sample in a study of blood T cell repertoires in COVID-19. Measured with immunoSEQ multiplex PCR; TCRdb has only the in-frame clones, and not every one. The sample holds 200,000 or so clones, around nine tenths seen once. What was sequenced was PBMCs or T cells enriched from blood (not recorded which). The receptor set was obtained from a man aged 30-40 years in a cohort exposed to, infected with or recovered from COVID-19 (not recorded which). The CDR3 runs from the conserved cysteine through the conserved F or W. D genes are given only for firm matches. Some rows have no size entry. The others give once, few or many, or a class for an expanded clone.

abundance	v_gene	j_gene	d_gene	CDR3nt	CDR3aa
NA	TRBV2	TRBJ2-1	TRBD2	TGTGCCAGCAGGGTAGCGGGAGGGCCTATTAATGAGCAGTTCTTC	CASRVAGGPINEQFF
NA	TRBV28	TRBJ1-1	NA	TGTGCCAGCAGCTACGCAGGGCAGCCGAACACTGAAGCTTTCTTT	CASSYAGQPNTEAFF
NA	TRBV5-6	TRBJ1-1	NA	TGTGCCAGCAGCTTGGTACAGCTGAACACTGAAGCTTTCTTT	CASSLVQLNTEAFF
NA	TRBV7-8	TRBJ2-5	NA	TGTGCCAGCACCCACCCATCGGGAACGGAGACCCAGTACTTC	CASTHPSGTETQYF
NA	TRBV6-2/TRBV6-3	TRBJ2-2	TRBD2	TGTGCCAGCAGCTGGACTAGAAACACCGGGGAGCTGTTTTTT	CASSWTRNTGELFF
NA	TRBV6-5	TRBJ2-2	NA	TGTGCCAGCAGTTGGGGACTGACGAACACCGGGGAGCTGTTTTTT	CASSWGLTNTGELFF
NA	TRBV28	TRBJ1-1	TRBD1	TGTGCCAGCATCCCCCTCTCGACAGGGCCGAACACTGAAGCTTTCTTT	CASIPLSTGPNTEAFF
NA	TRBV5-1	TRBJ1-2	NA	TGCGCCAGCAGCCCCGGACAGAATATCGGGACTGGCTACACCTTC	CASSPGQNIGTGYTF
NA	TRBV5-8	TRBJ2-3	NA	TGTGCCAGCCCCAGCTGGCCAAACAGGTCTGCTAGCACAGATACGCAGTATTTT	CASPSWPNRSASTDTQYF
NA	TRBV11-1	TRBJ2-3	NA	TGTGCCAGCAGTCAGGACAGAGATACGCAGTATTTT	CASSQDRDTQYF
NA	TRBV11-2	TRBJ2-1	NA	TGTGCCAGCAGAGGCATTCGGAGTACTGAGCAGTTCTTC	CASRGIRSTEQFF
NA	TRBV28	TRBJ1-4	NA	TGTGCCAGCAGGCCGCCGGGACACCGTAATGAAAAACTGTTTTTT	CASRPPGHRNEKLFF
NA	TRBV16	TRBJ1-2	NA	TGTGCCAGCAGCTTAACAGGGAACTATGGCTACACCTTC	CASSLTGNYGYTF
NA	TRBV9	TRBJ2-5	NA	TGTGCCAGCCGAGGTAGCGGACAAGAGACCCAGTACTTC	CASRGSGQETQYF
NA	TRBV6-5	TRBJ2-5	TRBD1	TGTGCCAGCAGCCCAGGGGGTGGGGAGACCCAGTACTTC	CASSPGGGETQYF
NA	TRBV5-1	TRBJ1-1	NA	TGCGCCAGCAGCTTGAGCCTGGGGGCAGGGTACACTGAAGCTTTCTTT	CASSLSLGAGYTEAFF
NA	TRBV12-3/TRBV12-4	TRBJ1-2	NA	TGTGCCAGCAGACTCGAGCGTTTCGGTGGCTACACCTTC	CASRLERFGGYTF
NA	TRBV6-5	TRBJ1-1	TRBD1	TGTGCCAGCAGCCTCCAGGGGGGCATGAACACTGAAGCTTTCTTT	CASSLQGGMNTEAFF
NA	TRBV25-1	TRBJ2-7	NA	TGTGCCAGCGCCGAAAGGGGAAAGGGGGGGGAGCAGTACTTC	CASAERGKGGEQYF
once	TRBV19	TRBJ1-5	NA	TGTGCCAGTAGTTCGCGGGGCCAACAGCCCCAGCATTTT	CASSSRGQQPQHF
NA	TRBV5-1	TRBJ2-5	TRBD1	TGCGCCAGCAGCTTCCAGACAGGGAGAGAGACCCAGTACTTC	CASSFQTGRETQYF
NA	TRBV6-5	TRBJ1-6	NA	TGTGCCAGCAGTTTAACCAGTCCTTCACCCCTCCACTTT	CASSLTSPSPLHF
NA	TRBV10-3	TRBJ2-3	TRBD1	TGTGCCATCGCCCCGGGACAGGGTCTTGCAGATACGCAGTATTTT	CAIAPGQGLADTQYF
NA	TRBV25-1	TRBJ2-7	NA	TGTGCCAGCAGCCTAGCATACGAGCAGTACTTC	CASSLAYEQYF
NA	TRBV5-6	TRBJ2-7	TRBD1	TGTGCCAGCAGCTGGACAGGGTACGAGCAGTACTTC	CASSWTGYEQYF
NA	TRBV28	TRBJ2-4	NA	TGTGCCAGCATACCCGGCGCAGGGATGATGTTAAAAAACATTCAGTACTTC	CASIPGAGMMLKNIQYF
NA	TRBV29-1	TRBJ1-1	TRBD1	TGCAGTGCATGCAAGGGGGCGATCACTGAAGCTTTCTTT	CSACKGAITEAFF
NA	TRBV28	TRBJ2-1	NA	TGTGCCAGCAGTTTATGGACAGACGCGTCCTACAATGAGCAGTTCTTC	CASSLWTDASYNEQFF
NA	TRBV3-1/TRBV3-2	TRBJ1-2	TRBD1	TGTGCCAGCAGCCAAGAGACAGGGGTCTATGGCTACACCTTC	CASSQETGVYGYTF
NA	TRBV18	TRBJ1-1	TRBD1	TGTGCCAGCTCACCCGGACAGGCAATGAACACTGAAGCTTTCTTT	CASSPGQAMNTEAFF
medium-sized	TRBV7-9	TRBJ1-5	NA	TGTGCCAGCAGCTCCGGACCGGGGAAGAATCAGCCCCAGCATTTT	CASSSGPGKNQPQHF
NA	TRBV5-1	TRBJ2-1	NA	TGCGCCAGCAGCGTCGATCAGGGGTCCTACAATGAGCAGTTCTTC	CASSVDQGSYNEQFF
NA	TRBV15	TRBJ1-4	NA	TGTGCCACCGGCCGGGGGAATGAAAAACTGTTTTTT	CATGRGNEKLFF
NA	TRBV27	TRBJ2-5	TRBD2	TGTGCCAGCAGTCCTCTAGCGGGCCCGTACCAAGAGACCCAGTACTTC	CASSPLAGPYQETQYF
NA	TRBV5-4	TRBJ2-2	NA	TGTGCCAGCAGCCCGTGGGGGGAAGGCACCGGGGAGCTGTTTTTT	CASSPWGEGTGELFF
NA	TRBV5-6	TRBJ1-2	TRBD1	TGTGCCAGCAGCCCGTGGGACAGCGCCAACTATGGCTACACCTTC	CASSPWDSANYGYTF
NA	TRBV9	TRBJ1-2	TRBD1	TGTGCCAGCAGCCGAGGGGGACAGGGGGCGTTGGATGGCTACACCTTC	CASSRGGQGALDGYTF
NA	TRBV3-1/TRBV3-2	TRBJ2-6	TRBD2	TGTGCCAGCAGCCCCGTCCTAGCGGGAGGGGGAGGGGGGGCCAACGTCCTGACTTTC	CASSPVLAGGGGGANVLTF
NA	TRBV19	TRBJ2-1	NA	TGTGCCAGTAGTACCCTTCCGAGGGCCATTTACAATGAGCAGTTCTTC	CASSTLPRAIYNEQFF
NA	TRBV6-5	TRBJ1-2	TRBD1	TGTGCCAGCAGTAAACAGGGGGCCAGATATGGCTACACCTTC	CASSKQGARYGYTF
NA	TRBV7-3	TRBJ2-1	NA	TGTGCCAGCAGCTTAAAATGGGGAAGCGGGAATGAGCAGTTCTTC	CASSLKWGSGNEQFF
NA	TRBV24-1	TRBJ2-1	TRBD1	TGTGCCACCAGTGGTTACAGGTCCACAGGGGACAATGAGCAGTTCTTC	CATSGYRSTGDNEQFF
NA	TRBV18	TRBJ2-1	TRBD2	TGTGCCAGCTCACCCCTGAGCGGGAGCGTAAATGAGCAGTTCTTC	CASSPLSGSVNEQFF
NA	TRBV30	TRBJ2-1	NA	TGTGCCTGGAGTCCATGGAGGCCCTTCGGTGAGCAGTTCTTC	CAWSPWRPFGEQFF
NA	TRBV28	TRBJ1-2	NA	TGTGCCAGCACCCTTCTATCTACGAATGGCTACACCTTC	CASTLLSTNGYTF
NA	TRBV7-9	TRBJ2-1	TRBD2	TGTGCCAGCAGCTTGCGGGAGCTGACAATTGAGCAGTTCTTC	CASSLRELTIEQFF
NA	TRBV7-8	TRBJ2-1	NA	TGTGCCAGCAGCCCCGACGGCGGGGCATTTGAGCAGTTCTTC	CASSPDGGAFEQFF
once	TRBV19	TRBJ1-1	TRBD1	TGTGCCAGTAGTCGCTGGATAACGACAGGGGAAAGGGAATTGAACACTGAAGCTTTCTTT	CASSRWITTGERELNTEAFF
NA	TRBV4-3	TRBJ2-2	TRBD1	TGCGCCAGCAACCCCGGGACAGGGGACACCGGGGAGCTGTTTTTT	CASNPGTGDTGELFF
few	TRBV10-3	TRBJ1-2	NA	TGTGCCATCAGGTCCCAGGGCGCGGGGTATGGCTACACCTTC	CAIRSQGAGYGYTF
NA	TRBV28	TRBJ2-1	TRBD2	TGTGCCAGCAGTTTATTGGGGACTAGCGGGGTCAATGAGCAGTTCTTC	CASSLLGTSGVNEQFF
NA	TRBV6-1	TRBJ1-2	NA	TGTGCCAGCAGTGAACCCGGGAGGTCTACCTATGGCTACACCTTC	CASSEPGRSTYGYTF
NA	TRBV5-1	TRBJ1-1	NA	TGCGCCAGCGGGGCTCTTGATTTCGGGACTGAAGCTTTCTTT	CASGALDFGTEAFF
NA	TRBV28	TRBJ1-2	NA	TGTGCCAGCAGTTTAATTTCCTTAAACTATGGCTACACCTTC	CASSLISLNYGYTF
NA	TRBV6-5	TRBJ2-7	NA	TGTGCCAGCAGTTACGTAGGGGTTGGCGAGCAGTACTTC	CASSYVGVGEQYF
NA	TRBV15	TRBJ1-2	NA	TGTGCCACCAGCAGCGGAGTGCAGCAAGTCTATGGCTACACCTTC	CATSSGVQQVYGYTF
NA	TRBV19	TRBJ2-4	NA	TGTGCCAGTAGTCCCCGCTTGGGCGCCCCTGCCAAAAACATTCAGTACTTC	CASSPRLGAPAKNIQYF
NA	TRBV11-3	TRBJ2-1	NA	TGTGCCAGCAGCCCACGCGGCTCCTACAATGAGCAGTTCTTC	CASSPRGSYNEQFF
NA	TRBV7-6	TRBJ2-6	TRBD1	TGTGCCAGCAGCTGGAACAGGGGTTCGGGGGCCAACGTCCTGACTTTC	CASSWNRGSGANVLTF